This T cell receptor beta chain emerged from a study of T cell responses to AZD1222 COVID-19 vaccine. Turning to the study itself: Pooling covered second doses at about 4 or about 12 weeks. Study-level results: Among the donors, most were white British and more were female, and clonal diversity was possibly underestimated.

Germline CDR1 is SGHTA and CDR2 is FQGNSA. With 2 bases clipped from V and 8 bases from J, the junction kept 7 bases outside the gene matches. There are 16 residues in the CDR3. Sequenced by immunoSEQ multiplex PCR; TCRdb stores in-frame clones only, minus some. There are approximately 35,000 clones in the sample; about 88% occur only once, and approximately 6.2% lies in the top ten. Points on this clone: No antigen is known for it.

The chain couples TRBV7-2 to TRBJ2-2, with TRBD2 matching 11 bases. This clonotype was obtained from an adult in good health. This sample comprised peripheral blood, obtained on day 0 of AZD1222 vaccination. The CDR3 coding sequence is TGTGCCAGCAGCTTACTAGCGGGGGGCTCCCAAGGGGAGCTGTTTTTT. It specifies CASSLLAGGSQGELFF.